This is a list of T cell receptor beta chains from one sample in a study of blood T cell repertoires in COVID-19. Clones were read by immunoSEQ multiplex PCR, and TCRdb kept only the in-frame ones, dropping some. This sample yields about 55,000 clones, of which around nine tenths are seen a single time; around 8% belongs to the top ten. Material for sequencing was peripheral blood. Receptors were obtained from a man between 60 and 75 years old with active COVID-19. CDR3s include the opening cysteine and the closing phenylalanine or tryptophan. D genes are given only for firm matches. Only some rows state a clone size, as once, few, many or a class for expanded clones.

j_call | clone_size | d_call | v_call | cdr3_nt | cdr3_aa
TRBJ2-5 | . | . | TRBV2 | TGTGCCTCTGGGGGGGAGACCCAGTACTTC | CASGGETQYF
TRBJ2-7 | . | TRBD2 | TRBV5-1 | TGCGCCAGCAGCTTCGGACTAGCGGGAGGGATTGAGCAGTACTTC | CASSFGLAGGIEQYF
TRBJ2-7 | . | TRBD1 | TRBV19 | TGTGCCAGCAAGCAAGGACAGGGGTCCTACGAGCAGTACTTC | CASKQGQGSYEQYF
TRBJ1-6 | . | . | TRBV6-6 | TGTGCCAGCCAGAATGAGATGGGGGCTAATTCACCCCTCCACTTT | CASQNEMGANSPLHF
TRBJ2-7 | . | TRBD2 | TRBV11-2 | TGTGCCAGCAGCTTAGGAGTAGGACTAGAATTAGGGGCCTACGAGCAGTACTTC | CASSLGVGLELGAYEQYF
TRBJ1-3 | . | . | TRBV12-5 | TGTGCTAGTGGTTTGGTCGAGAGCAACACCATATATTTT | CASGLVESNTIYF
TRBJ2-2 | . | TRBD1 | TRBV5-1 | TGCGCCAGCAGCTGGACAGGGCCGGGCACCGGGGAGCTGTTTTTT | CASSWTGPGTGELFF
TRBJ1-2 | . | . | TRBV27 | TGTGCCAGCAGTCCAGGACAGTACTATGGCTACACCTTC | CASSPGQYYGYTF
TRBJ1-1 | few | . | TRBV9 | TGTGCCAGCAGAGCACAGGGAACTAAGTACACTGAAGCTTTCTTT | CASRAQGTKYTEAFF
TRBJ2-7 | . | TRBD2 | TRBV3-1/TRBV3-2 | TGTGCCAGCAGCCAAGACTTAGCGGGAGTTTACGAGCAGTACTTC | CASSQDLAGVYEQYF
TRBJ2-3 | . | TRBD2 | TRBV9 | TGTGCCAGCAGCGTAGGGGCTAGCGGGAGCACAGATACGCAGTATTTT | CASSVGASGSTDTQYF
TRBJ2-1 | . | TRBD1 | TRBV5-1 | TGCGCCAGCAGCTTGGAGGGACAGGGAGTCTACAATGAGCAGTTCTTC | CASSLEGQGVYNEQFF
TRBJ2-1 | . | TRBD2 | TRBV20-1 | TGCAGTGCTAGTAGCGGGAGTTCTGGGGGGCAGTTCTTC | CSASSGSSGGQFF
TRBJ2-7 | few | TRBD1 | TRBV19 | TGTGCCAGTAGTCCACGCCGGGACAGTTACGAGCAGTACTTC | CASSPRRDSYEQYF
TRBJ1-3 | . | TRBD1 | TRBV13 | TGTGCCAGCAGTTTCGACAGGGCTTGGAACACCATATATTTT | CASSFDRAWNTIYF
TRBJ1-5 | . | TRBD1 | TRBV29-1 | TGCAGCGTTCTTTCAGGGGGTTCAGGACAGCCCCAGCATTTT | CSVLSGGSGQPQHF
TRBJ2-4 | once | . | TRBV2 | TGTGCCAGCAGTGAAACGGAGATAGCCAAAAACATTCAGTACTTC | CASSETEIAKNIQYF
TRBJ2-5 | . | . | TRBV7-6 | TGTGCCAGCAGCTTCCCGGGAGATCGGGAGACCCAGTACTTC | CASSFPGDRETQYF
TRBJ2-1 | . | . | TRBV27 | TGTGCCAGCAGACGGGGATTATACAATGAGCAGTTCTTC | CASRRGLYNEQFF
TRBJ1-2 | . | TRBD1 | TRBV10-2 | TGCGCCAGCAGTGAGATATTCACAGGGGTCGACGGCTACACCTTC | CASSEIFTGVDGYTF
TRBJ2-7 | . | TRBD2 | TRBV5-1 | TGCGCCAGCAGCTTGTGGACTAGCGGCTCCTACGAGCAGTACTTC | CASSLWTSGSYEQYF
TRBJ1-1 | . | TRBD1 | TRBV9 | TGTGCCAGCAGCGGAGAGGGGGCTGGGAGAACGACTGAAGCTTTCTTT | CASSGEGAGRTTEAFF
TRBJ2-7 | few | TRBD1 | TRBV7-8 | TGTGCCAGCAGCTTCTCCGAGGACAGGGGAACCTACGAGCAGTACTTC | CASSFSEDRGTYEQYF
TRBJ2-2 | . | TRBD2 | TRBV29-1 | TGCAGCGTAAGGACTAGCGGGAGTGGCGGGGAGCTGTTTTTT | CSVRTSGSGGELFF
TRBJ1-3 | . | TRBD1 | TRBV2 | TGTGCCAGCAGTGTGTACAGGGGCCTCTCTGGAAACACCATATATTTT | CASSVYRGLSGNTIYF
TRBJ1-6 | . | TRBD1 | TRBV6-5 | TGTGCCAGCAGTTGGGACAGGGAGGGTTCACCCCTCCACTTT | CASSWDREGSPLHF
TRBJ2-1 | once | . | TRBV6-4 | TGTGCCGGCAAAGCGGGCTACAATGAGCAGTTCTTC | CAGKAGYNEQFF
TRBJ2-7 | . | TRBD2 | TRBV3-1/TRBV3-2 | TGTGCCAGCAGCCGAGGGACTAGCGCTACCTACGAGCAGTACTTC | CASSRGTSATYEQYF
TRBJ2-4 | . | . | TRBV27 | TGTGCCAGCAGTTTATGGGGTGGGGCAAACAAAAACATTCAGTACTTC | CASSLWGGANKNIQYF
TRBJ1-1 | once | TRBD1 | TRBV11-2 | TGTGCCAGCAGCTCCGAAACCGGATATTTAGGGGGCCCGAACACTGAAGCTTTCTTT | CASSSETGYLGGPNTEAFF
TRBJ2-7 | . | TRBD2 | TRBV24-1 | TGTGCCACCAGTGATCCCCTAGCGGCCAACGGGCAGTACTTC | CATSDPLAANGQYF
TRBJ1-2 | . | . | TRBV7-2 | TGTGCCAGCAGCTTAGGGGGGGGACAACATAACTATGGCTACACCTTC | CASSLGGGQHNYGYTF